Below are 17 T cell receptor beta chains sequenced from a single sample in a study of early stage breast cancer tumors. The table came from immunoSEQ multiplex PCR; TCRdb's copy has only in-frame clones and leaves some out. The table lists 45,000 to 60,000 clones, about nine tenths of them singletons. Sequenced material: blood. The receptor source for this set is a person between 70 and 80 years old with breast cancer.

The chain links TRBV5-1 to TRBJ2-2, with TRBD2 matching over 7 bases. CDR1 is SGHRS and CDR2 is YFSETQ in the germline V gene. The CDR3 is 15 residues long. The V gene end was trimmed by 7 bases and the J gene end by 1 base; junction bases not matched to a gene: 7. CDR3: CASRQERGNTGELFF. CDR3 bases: TGCGCCAGCCGGCAGGAGCGGGGGAACACCGGGGAGCTGTTTTTT.

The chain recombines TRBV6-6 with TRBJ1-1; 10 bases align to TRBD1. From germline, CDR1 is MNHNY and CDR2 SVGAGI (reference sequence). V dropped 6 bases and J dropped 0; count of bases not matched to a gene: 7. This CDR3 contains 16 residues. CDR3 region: CASRPGQGVMNTEAFF. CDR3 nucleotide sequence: TGTGCCAGCAGACCTGGACAGGGGGTGATGAACACTGAAGCTTTCTTT.

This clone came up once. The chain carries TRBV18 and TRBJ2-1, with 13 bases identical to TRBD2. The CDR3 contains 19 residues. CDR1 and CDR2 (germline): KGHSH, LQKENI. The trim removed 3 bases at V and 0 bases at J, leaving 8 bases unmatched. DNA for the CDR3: TGTGCCAGCTCACCGGAACTAGCGGGAGGGCCACTCTCCTACAATGAGCAGTTCTTC. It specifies CASSPELAGGPLSYNEQFF.

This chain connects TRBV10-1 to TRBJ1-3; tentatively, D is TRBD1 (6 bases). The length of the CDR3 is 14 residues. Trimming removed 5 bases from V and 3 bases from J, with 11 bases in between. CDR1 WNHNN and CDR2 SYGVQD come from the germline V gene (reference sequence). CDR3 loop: CASSSQGSGNTIYF. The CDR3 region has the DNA TGCGCCAGCAGTTCCCAGGGGAGTGGAAACACCATATATTTT.

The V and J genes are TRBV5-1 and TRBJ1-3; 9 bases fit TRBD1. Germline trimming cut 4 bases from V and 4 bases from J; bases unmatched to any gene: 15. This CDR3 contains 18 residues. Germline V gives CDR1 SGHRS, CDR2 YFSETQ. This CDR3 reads CASSPKGTGLLLGNTIYF. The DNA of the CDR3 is TGCGCCAGCAGCCCAAAAGGGACAGGGCTCCTCTTGGGAAACACCATATATTTT.

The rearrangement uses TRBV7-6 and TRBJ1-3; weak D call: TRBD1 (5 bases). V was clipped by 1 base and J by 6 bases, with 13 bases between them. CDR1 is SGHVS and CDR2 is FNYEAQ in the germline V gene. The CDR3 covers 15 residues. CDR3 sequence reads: CASSLVNQGANTIYF. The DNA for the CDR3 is TGTGCCAGCAGCTTAGTGAATCAGGGTGCAAACACCATATATTTT.

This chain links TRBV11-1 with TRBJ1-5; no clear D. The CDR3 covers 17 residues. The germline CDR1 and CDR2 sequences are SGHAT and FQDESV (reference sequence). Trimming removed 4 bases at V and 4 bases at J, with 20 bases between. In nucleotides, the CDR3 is TGTGCCAGCAGCTCCTTACAGAACTTCGGTTCTAATCAGCCCCAGCATTTT. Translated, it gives CASSSLQNFGSNQPQHF. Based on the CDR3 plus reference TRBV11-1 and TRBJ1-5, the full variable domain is EAEVAQSPRYKITEKSQAVAFWCDPISGHATLYWYRQILGQGPELLVQFQDESVVDDSQLPKDRFSAERLKGVDSTLKIQPAELGDSAMYLCASSSLQNFGSNQPQHFGDGTRLSIL.

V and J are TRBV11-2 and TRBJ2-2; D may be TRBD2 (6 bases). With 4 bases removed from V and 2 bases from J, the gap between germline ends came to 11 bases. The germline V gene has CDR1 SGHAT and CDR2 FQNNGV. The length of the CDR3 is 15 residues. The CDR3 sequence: CASSWDSVNTGELFF. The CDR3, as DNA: TGTGCCAGCAGCTGGGACTCGGTAAACACCGGGGAGCTGTTTTTT.

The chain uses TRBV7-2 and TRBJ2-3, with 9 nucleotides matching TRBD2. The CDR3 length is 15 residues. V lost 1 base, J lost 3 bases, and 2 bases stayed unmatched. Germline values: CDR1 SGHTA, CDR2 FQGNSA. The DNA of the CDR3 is TGTGCCAGCAGCTTAGTGGGACTAGCAACAGATACGCAGTATTTT. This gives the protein CASSLVGLATDTQYF. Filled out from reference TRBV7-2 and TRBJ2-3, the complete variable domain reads GAGVSQSPSNKVTEKGKDVELRCDPISGHTALYWYRQSLGQGLEFLIYFQGNSAPDKSGLPSDRFSAERTGGSVSTLTIQRTQQEDSAVYLCASSLVGLATDTQYFGPGTRLTVL.

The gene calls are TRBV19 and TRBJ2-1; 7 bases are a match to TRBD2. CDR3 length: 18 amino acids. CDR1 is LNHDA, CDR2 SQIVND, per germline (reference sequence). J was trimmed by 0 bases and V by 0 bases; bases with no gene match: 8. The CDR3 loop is CASSIDSPIAGSYNEQFF. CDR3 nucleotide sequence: TGTGCCAGTAGTATAGATTCCCCGATAGCGGGCTCCTACAATGAGCAGTTCTTC.

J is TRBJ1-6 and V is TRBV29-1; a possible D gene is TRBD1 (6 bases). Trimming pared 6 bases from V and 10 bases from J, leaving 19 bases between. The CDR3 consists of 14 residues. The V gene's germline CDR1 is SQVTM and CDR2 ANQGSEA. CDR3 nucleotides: TGCAGCGTAGGTACAGGGTTGATAGGGTCACCCCTCCACTTT. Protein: CSVGTGLIGSPLHF. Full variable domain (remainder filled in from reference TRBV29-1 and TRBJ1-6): SAVISQKPSRDICQRGTSLTIQCQVDSQVTMMFWYRQQPGQSLTLIATANQGSEATYESGFVIDKFPISRPNLTFSTLTVSNMSPEDSSIYLCSVGTGLIGSPLHFGNGTRLTVT.

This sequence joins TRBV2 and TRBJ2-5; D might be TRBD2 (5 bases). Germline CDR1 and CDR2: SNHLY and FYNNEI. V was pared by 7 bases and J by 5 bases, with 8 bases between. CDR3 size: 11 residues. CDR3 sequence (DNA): TGTGCCAGCACGGGAAGGGAGACCCAGTACTTC. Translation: CASTGRETQYF.

Here the CDR3 DNA reads TGTGCCAGCAGCCCCCTGACAGGGGTCGGCACTGAAGCTTTCTTT. It specifies CASSPLTGVGTEAFF. V gene TRBV7-9 combines with J gene TRBJ1-1; 8 bases are shared with TRBD1. Germline V gene data show CDR1 as SEHNR and CDR2 as FQNEAQ (reference sequence). CDR3 length equals 15 residues. Germline trimming cut 5 bases from V and 4 bases from J; bases unmatched to any gene: 9.

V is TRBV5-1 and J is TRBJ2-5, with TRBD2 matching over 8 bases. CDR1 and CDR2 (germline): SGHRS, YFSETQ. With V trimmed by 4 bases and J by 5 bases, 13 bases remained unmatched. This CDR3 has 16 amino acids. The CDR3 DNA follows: TGCGCCAGCAGCCCCCTCGACGGGAGGGCCTGGGAGACCCAGTACTTC. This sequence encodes CASSPLDGRAWETQYF.

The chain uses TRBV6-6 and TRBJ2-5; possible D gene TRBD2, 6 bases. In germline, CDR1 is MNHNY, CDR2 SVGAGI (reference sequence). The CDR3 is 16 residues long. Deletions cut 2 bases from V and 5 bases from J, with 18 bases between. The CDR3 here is CASSYESRTTMETQYF. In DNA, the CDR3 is TGTGCCAGCAGTTACGAATCTCGGACTACTATGGAGACCCAGTACTTC.

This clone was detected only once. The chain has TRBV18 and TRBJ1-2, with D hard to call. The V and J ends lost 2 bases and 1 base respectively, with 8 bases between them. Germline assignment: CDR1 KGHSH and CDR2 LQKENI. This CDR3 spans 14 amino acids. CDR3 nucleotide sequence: TGTGCCAGCTCACCAGGCCCAGTTAACTATGGCTACACCTTC. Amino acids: CASSPGPVNYGYTF.

The CDR3 sequence is CASRRPGQLNEQFF. DNA for the CDR3: TGTGCCAGCAGGAGACCGGGACAGCTAAATGAGCAGTTCTTC. This rearrangement joins TRBV2 to TRBJ2-1; 7 positions agree with TRBD1. Germline lookup yields CDR1 SNHLY and CDR2 FYNNEI. With V trimmed by 6 bases and J by 7 bases, 9 bases remained unmatched. The CDR3 length is 14 residues.